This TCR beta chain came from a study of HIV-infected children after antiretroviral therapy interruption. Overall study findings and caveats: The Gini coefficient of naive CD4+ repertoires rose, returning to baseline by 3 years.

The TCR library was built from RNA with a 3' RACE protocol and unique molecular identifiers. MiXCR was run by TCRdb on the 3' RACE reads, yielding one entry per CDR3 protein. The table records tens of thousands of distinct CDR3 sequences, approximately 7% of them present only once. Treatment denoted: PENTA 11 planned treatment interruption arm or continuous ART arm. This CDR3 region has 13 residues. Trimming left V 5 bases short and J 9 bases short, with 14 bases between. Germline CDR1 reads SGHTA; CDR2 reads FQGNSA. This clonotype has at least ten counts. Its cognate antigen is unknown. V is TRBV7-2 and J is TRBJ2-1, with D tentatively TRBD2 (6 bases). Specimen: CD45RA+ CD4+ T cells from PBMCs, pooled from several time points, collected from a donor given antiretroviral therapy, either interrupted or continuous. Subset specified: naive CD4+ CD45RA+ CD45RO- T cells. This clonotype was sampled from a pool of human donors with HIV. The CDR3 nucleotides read TGTGCCAGCAGCCCTGGGACTCAAGGTGAGCAGTTCTTC. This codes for CASSPGTQGEQFF.